The 29 T cell receptor beta chains below come from one sample, sequenced in a study of identical twins. TCRdb fed the 5' RACE reads into MiXCR, producing one record per CDR3 protein. Among about 520,000 distinct CDR3 sequences, 22% were seen once, and the ten largest hold around 0.9%. In addition, the sample was reused for a study of T cells expressing NK-cell markers.

Material for sequencing was CD4+ T cells sorted from blood. Receptor source: a woman under 30 in good health.

The rearrangement uses TRBV5-1 and TRBJ1-1; no definite D call. Trimming removed 5 bases from V and 1 base from J, with 6 bases in between. This CDR3 is built from 12 residues. Germline V gives CDR1 SGHRS, CDR2 YFSETQ. CDR3 residues: CASRVGNTEAFF. The CDR3 DNA follows: TGCGCCAGCAGGGTAGGGAACACTGAAGCTTTCTTT.

This clonotype was counted a few times. The V and J genes are TRBV5-6 and TRBJ2-3, with 7 bases aligning to TRBD1. The germline gives CDR1 SGHDT, CDR2 YYEEEE. V was pared by 0 bases and J by 4 bases, with 14 bases of the junction left unmatched. This CDR3 is built from 18 residues. In DNA, the CDR3 is TGTGCCAGCAGCTTGGCCCTGGACAGGACAACCAGGGCAGATACGCAGTATTTT. This encodes CASSLALDRTTRADTQYF.

V and J are TRBV5-1 and TRBJ2-3, with 14 bases lining up with TRBD2. Germline V gene data show CDR1 as SGHRS and CDR2 as YFSETQ. V shed 3 bases and J 6 bases; nucleotides not matched to a gene: 9. This CDR3 comprises 17 residues. The DNA of the CDR3 is TGCGCCAGCAGCTCTCGACTAGCGGGGGGGCTTACTGATACGCAGTATTTT. Translating gives CASSSRLAGGLTDTQYF.

This sequence joins TRBV4-3 and TRBJ2-5; no clear D. Per germline, CDR1 LGHNA and CDR2 YSLEER. The ends were cut back, 1 base at V and 1 base at J, with 7 bases in the middle. The CDR3 is 14 residues long. In nucleotides, the CDR3 is TGCGCCAGCAGCCAAGGAGCAGGCCAAGAGACCCAGTACTTC. It encodes CASSQGAGQETQYF.

CDR3 sequence reads: CASSSLGGGPNEQFF. Here the CDR3 DNA reads TGTGCCAGCAGCTCCCTGGGGGGGGGCCCCAATGAGCAGTTCTTC. The rearrangement links TRBV13 to TRBJ2-1, with a weak D call TRBD2 (7 bases). Germline V gene lookup returns CDR1 PRHDT and CDR2 FYEKMQ (reference sequence). The CDR3 length is 15 residues. V was cut by 4 bases and J by 6 bases, with 16 bases left in between.

This clonotype was observed a few times. CDR3 nucleotide sequence: TGCAGCGTTACCCCCGGTACAGATACGCAGTATTTT. This encodes CSVTPGTDTQYF. The chain joins TRBV29-1 to TRBJ2-3; unclear D gene. Germline-derived CDR1 and CDR2 are SQVTM and ANQGSEA. This CDR3 is 12 amino acids long. Trimming removed 5 bases at V and 3 bases at J, with 9 bases between.

This clonotype turned up a few times. The J gene is TRBJ1-3, the V gene TRBV4-2, with D possibly TRBD1 on 5 matching bases. This CDR3 contains 15 residues. Between the trimmed V and J ends, which lost 3 bases and 3 bases, there was a span of 12 bases. Per the germline V gene, CDR1 is LGHNA and CDR2 is YNFKEQ. The CDR3, as DNA: TGTGCCAGCAGCCAGGACAAGGGTTATGGAAACACCATATATTTT. Translation gives CASSQDKGYGNTIYF.

This clonotype was seen only a few times. The chain employs TRBV5-1 and TRBJ2-2; D unclear. The germline V gene has CDR1 SGHRS and CDR2 YFSETQ. The CDR3 extends over 15 amino acids. V gave up 0 bases and J gave up 4 bases, with 10 bases separating them. CDR3 coding DNA: TGCGCCAGCAGCTTGGCCTTGGGGTCCACCGGGGAGCTGTTTTTT. Translating it yields CASSLALGSTGELFF.

This clonotype was seen more than once but under ten times. This rearrangement joins TRBV20-1 to TRBJ2-3, with TRBD2 identical over 9 bases. Per germline, CDR1 DFQATT and CDR2 SNEGSKA (reference sequence). The CDR3 consists of 13 residues. V lost 8 bases to trimming and J lost 0 bases; unmatched junction nucleotides: 3. CDR3: CSLLAGSTDTQYF. The CDR3 region has the DNA TGCAGTCTTCTAGCGGGGAGCACAGATACGCAGTATTTT.

This clonotype was seen a handful of times. V is TRBV20-1 and J is TRBJ2-5; D perhaps matches TRBD1 (6 bases). The CDR3 runs 15 residues. V dropped 3 bases and J dropped 1 base, with 15 bases sitting between them. Germline values: CDR1 DFQATT, CDR2 SNEGSKA (reference sequence). CDR3 nucleotide sequence: TGCAGTGCTAGCTCTCAGGGGAAGTTCCAAGAGACCCAGTACTTC. Translated: CSASSQGKFQETQYF.

A few counts support this clonotype. This chain connects TRBV4-3 to TRBJ2-2, with 7 bases fitting TRBD1. Germline values: CDR1 LGHNA, CDR2 YSLEER. J was trimmed by 7 bases and V by 6 bases; bases with no gene match: 17. The CDR3 sequence is 17 residues long. This CDR3 reads CASRLEPKTGYGGELFF. The CDR3 DNA sequence: TGCGCCAGCAGACTCGAACCTAAGACAGGGTACGGCGGGGAGCTGTTTTTT.

The chain couples TRBV9 to TRBJ2-1; D might be TRBD2 (5 bases). In germline, CDR1 is SGDLS, CDR2 YYNGEE. The V gene lost 4 bases and the J gene lost 3 bases, with 14 bases spanning the gap. The length of the CDR3 is 15 residues. In DNA, the CDR3 is TGTGCCAGCAGCCTCCGTAGCGATATCTACAATGAGCAGTTCTTC. Translating gives CASSLRSDIYNEQFF.

In its sample, this clonotype was seen many times. This chain connects TRBV12-3 or TRBV12-4 to TRBJ2-5; TRBD2 agrees at 7 bases. V gave up 5 bases and J gave up 2 bases; unmatched junction bases: 14. The CDR3 covers 17 residues. CDR3 region: CASSPRGSGVLQETQYF. The CDR3 DNA is TGTGCCAGCAGTCCCCGGGGGAGCGGGGTCCTTCAAGAGACCCAGTACTTC.

The chain employs TRBV6-1 and TRBJ2-7, with D perhaps given as TRBD1 or TRBD2 (5 bases each). Looked up from germline, CDR1 is MNHNS and CDR2 is SASEGT. The germline V and J ends were trimmed by 2 bases and 6 bases, with 11 bases remaining between them. The CDR3 totals 13 residues. The CDR3 nucleotides read TGTGCCAGCAGTGAACGAGGGGTTCGCGAGCAGTACTTC. It encodes CASSERGVREQYF.

In its sample, this clonotype was seen a few times. The gene calls are TRBV27 and TRBJ2-7; D ambiguous. V lost 6 bases and J lost 7, with 16 bases in between. The CDR3 runs to 13 residues. The V gene's germline CDR1 is MNHEY and CDR2 SMNVEV (reference sequence). CDR3 coding DNA: TGTGCCAGCAGCTCCACGCTCACGAGGGAGCAGTACTTC. Amino acids: CASSSTLTREQYF.

The chain combines TRBV11-3 with TRBJ2-1; 14 nucleotides align to TRBD2. Germline-derived CDR1 and CDR2 are SGHNT and YENEEA. The CDR3 loop spans 17 amino acids. The trim removed 6 bases at V and 1 base at J, leaving 5 bases unmatched. This CDR3 reads CASRGTSGGTSYNEQFF. CDR3 nucleotide sequence: TGTGCCAGCAGGGGGACTAGCGGGGGCACTTCCTACAATGAGCAGTTCTTC.

This clonotype was seen more than once but under ten times. The gene calls are TRBV4-2 and TRBJ2-4; D gene uncertain. V lost 2 bases to trimming and J lost 1 base, with 12 bases between them. The V gene's germline CDR1 is LGHNA and CDR2 YNFKEQ. The CDR3 consists of 16 residues. The CDR3 nucleotides read TGTGCCAGCAGCCAATCCGACCCAGATGCCAAAAACATTCAGTACTTC. Its translation: CASSQSDPDAKNIQYF.

This clonotype has a handful of counts. DNA of the CDR3: TGTGCCAGCAGTAAGCGGGAAGCCTACAATGAGCAGTTCTTC. Translation gives CASSKREAYNEQFF. V and J are TRBV12-3 or TRBV12-4 and TRBJ2-1, with 7 bases fitting TRBD2. This CDR3 contains 14 residues. J gave up 2 bases and V 5 bases, and 3 bases lay outside the gene matches.

This clonotype was detected only a few times. This chain joins TRBV6-6 and TRBJ2-1; weak D call: TRBD2 (5 bases). This CDR3 spans 11 amino acids. The germline V and J ends were trimmed by 10 bases and 3 bases, with 7 bases remaining between them. Germline lookup yields CDR1 MNHNY and CDR2 SVGAGI (reference sequence). The CDR3 region has the DNA TGTGCCACCGGACTCTACAATGAGCAGTTCTTC. Its protein is CATGLYNEQFF.

This clonotype was detected ten times or more. The chain uses TRBV24-1 and TRBJ2-2; TRBD1 might be the D (6 bases). Looked up from germline, CDR1 is KGHDR and CDR2 is SFDVKD. V lost 5 bases and J 2 bases, leaving 14 bases between the germline ends. The CDR3 spans 16 residues. The CDR3 sequence is CATSGTGTPNTGELFF. The CDR3 DNA reads as TGTGCCACCAGTGGCACCGGGACACCAAACACCGGGGAGCTGTTTTTT.

The sample holds a few counts of this clonotype. The rearrangement links TRBV3-1 to TRBJ2-5; D is unresolved. V was trimmed by 7 bases and J by 5 bases, leaving 14 bases between them. Germline CDR1 and CDR2: LGHDT and YNNKEL (reference sequence). The CDR3 is made up of 13 amino acids. This CDR3 is CASTAPSLETQYF. In DNA form, the CDR3 reads TGTGCCAGCACCGCACCGTCTTTGGAGACCCAGTACTTC.

This clonotype was counted many times. The rearrangement uses TRBV6-1 and TRBJ1-1; no reliable D call. Germline lookup yields CDR1 MNHNS and CDR2 SASEGT. This CDR3 is built from 17 residues. V lost 6 bases and J lost 1, with 21 bases in between. Here the CDR3 reads CASSRLPDPMGNTEAFF. The DNA of the CDR3 is TGTGCCAGCAGCCGACTGCCCGATCCCATGGGGAACACTGAAGCTTTCTTT.

The rearrangement joins TRBV6-5 to TRBJ1-1; 8 bases fit TRBD1. Germline CDR1 and CDR2: MNHEY and SVGAGI. The CDR3 spans 16 residues. V lost 1 base, J lost 1 base, and 5 bases stayed unmatched. In DNA, the CDR3 is TGTGCCAGCAGTTACTTTGGGACAGGCGAGAACACTGAAGCTTTCTTT. Its translation is CASSYFGTGENTEAFF.

The CDR3 DNA reads as TGTGCCATCTCCGAAGGGGGCCTGAACACTGAAGCTTTCTTT. It yields the protein CAISEGGLNTEAFF. The V and J genes are TRBV10-3 and TRBJ1-1; 7 bases are a match to TRBD1. The germline CDR1 and CDR2 sequences are ENHRY and SYGVKD. J lost 0 bases, V lost 8 bases, and 6 bases had no gene match. This CDR3 is 14 amino acids long.

In its sample, this clonotype was seen a few times. V gene TRBV12-3 or TRBV12-4 combines with J gene TRBJ1-3, with 7 bases lining up with TRBD1. The CDR3 totals 20 residues. V was clipped by 5 bases and J by 0 bases; unmatched bases: 19. CDR3 sequence (DNA): TGTGCCAGCAGTCCCCACCCGGGACAGCGAACCTCCTTCTCTGGAAACACCATATATTTT. Translating gives CASSPHPGQRTSFSGNTIYF.

The rearrangement uses TRBV7-2 and TRBJ2-7, with TRBD1 matching 8 bases. Trimming cost V 5 bases and J 2 bases; bases outside gene matches: 5. CDR3 size: 14 residues. CDR1 SGHTA and CDR2 FQGNSA come from the germline V gene. In nucleotides, the CDR3 is TGTGCCAGCAGCAGAACGACAGGGGCCTACGAGCAGTACTTC. Translating gives CASSRTTGAYEQYF.

This chain joins TRBV10-3 and TRBJ2-3; a possible D gene is TRBD2 (5 bases). Trimming removed 2 bases from V and 0 bases from J, with 9 bases in between. Per germline, CDR1 ENHRY and CDR2 SYGVKD. CDR3 size: 15 residues. In DNA form, the CDR3 reads TGTGCCATCAGTGAGGGGCGGGCTAGCACAGATACGCAGTATTTT. This translates into CAISEGRASTDTQYF.

V gene TRBV5-1 combines with J gene TRBJ1-1; TRBD1 matches at 7 bases. From germline, CDR1 is SGHRS and CDR2 YFSETQ. Trimming at V came to 4 bases and at J to 0 bases, leaving 6 bases not matched to a gene. CDR3 length: 15 amino acids. The CDR3 nucleotides are TGCGCCAGCAGCATTTACAGGGGTGTGAACACTGAAGCTTTCTTT. Its translation is CASSIYRGVNTEAFF.

This clonotype was counted at least ten times. The chain uses TRBV7-9 and TRBJ2-1; 9 positions agree with TRBD2. Trimming took 3 bases from V and 4 from J; bases not matched to a gene: 10. The CDR3 spans 17 residues. Germline values: CDR1 SEHNR, CDR2 FQNEAQ (reference sequence). This CDR3 is CASSFGAGGNVYNEQFF. The CDR3 coding sequence is TGTGCCAGCAGCTTTGGAGCGGGAGGAAATGTTTACAATGAGCAGTTCTTC.